A selection of T cell receptor beta chains follows, all from one sample in a study of T cells in Graves' hyperthyroidism and ophthalmopathy. TCRdb passed the multiplex PCR reads through MiXCR, listing each CDR3 protein once. The table has about 640,000 distinct CDR3 sequences, 45% seen once. Specimen: peripheral blood or thyroid tissue (not recorded which). The receptors were gathered from an adult man with Graves' disease, either hyperthyroidism or ophthalmopathy (not recorded which). Each CDR3 is given without its conserved first and last residue. The order of the fields is J gene, V gene, CDR3 protein.

J gene: TRBJ2-7; V gene: TRBV4-1; CDR3 protein: ASSPGQGLRYEQY
J gene: TRBJ1-1; V gene: TRBV7-2; CDR3 protein: ASRQGWTEAF
J gene: TRBJ1-1; V gene: TRBV20-1; CDR3 protein: SARLVNEAF
J gene: TRBJ2-5; V gene: TRBV7-7; CDR3 protein: ASSLAGGSRTETQY
J gene: TRBJ1-2; V gene: TRBV7-8; CDR3 protein: ASSSTGNFVYGYT
J gene: TRBJ2-7; V gene: TRBV7-2; CDR3 protein: ASRQTRVGGDYEQY
J gene: TRBJ2-5; V gene: TRBV12-3/TRBV12-4; CDR3 protein: ASSPPPRDSDQETQY
J gene: TRBJ1-5; V gene: TRBV10-3; CDR3 protein: AISDSQGAQPQH
J gene: TRBJ1-5; V gene: TRBV20-1; CDR3 protein: SGEGGSQPQH
J gene: TRBJ1-5; V gene: TRBV12-3/TRBV12-4; CDR3 protein: ASSLTRSNQPQH
J gene: TRBJ2-2; V gene: TRBV7-9; CDR3 protein: ASSHPLSGTDNTGELF
J gene: TRBJ2-5; V gene: TRBV12-3/TRBV12-4; CDR3 protein: ASSWGGPQETQY
J gene: TRBJ1-4; V gene: TRBV2; CDR3 protein: ASSEARGSELF
J gene: -; V gene: TRBV20-1; CDR3 protein: SASGVSGNYEQY
J gene: TRBJ1-1; V gene: TRBV29-1; CDR3 protein: SGTGIRNTEAF
J gene: TRBJ1-2; V gene: TRBV6-1; CDR3 protein: ASSYLDRRHYGYT
J gene: TRBJ1-1; V gene: TRBV19; CDR3 protein: ASSPRDRVNTEAF
J gene: TRBJ1-1; V gene: TRBV10-3; CDR3 protein: AIKGNTEAF
J gene: TRBJ2-5; V gene: TRBV12-3/TRBV12-4; CDR3 protein: ASSQGLAETQY
J gene: TRBJ2-7; V gene: TRBV7-2; CDR3 protein: ASSANPGVSYEQY
J gene: TRBJ2-5; V gene: TRBV7-2; CDR3 protein: ASSPHGDTYQETQY
J gene: TRBJ1-6; V gene: TRBV2; CDR3 protein: ASSPQGVSPLH